These T cell receptor beta chains were read from a single sample in a study of vaccination and CD4 T cells after COVID-19. Antigens for these TCRs are unknown. MiXCR, run by TCRdb on the PCR reads, gives a single entry per CDR3 protein. Here the sample spans over 10,000 distinct CDR3 sequences, approximately 57% being singletons. The sample was CD4+ T cells from blood, cultured in vitro. The receptors here all came from a human donor who had recovered from COVID-19. Both conserved end residues are part of each CDR3. The order of the fields is CDR3 DNA, CDR3 protein, J gene, D gene, V gene, clone size. D genes are given only for firm matches. Some rows mark clone size as missing; the rest say once, few, many or name a class of expanded clone.

cdr3_nt: TGTGCCAGCAGTACCCCGGGACGGATGAACACTGAAGCTTTCTTT
cdr3_aa: CASSTPGRMNTEAFF
j_call: TRBJ1-1
d_call: -
v_call: TRBV28
clone_size: -

cdr3_nt: TGTGCCAGCAGCCGAGACAGGACCTATGGCTACACCTTC
cdr3_aa: CASSRDRTYGYTF
j_call: TRBJ1-2
d_call: -
v_call: TRBV6-1
clone_size: -

cdr3_nt: TGTGCCTGGAGCGAGATCACAGATACGCAGTATTTT
cdr3_aa: CAWSEITDTQYF
j_call: TRBJ2-3
d_call: -
v_call: TRBV30
clone_size: -

cdr3_nt: TGCAGTGCTAGAGATCTAGGGAGCTATGGCTACACCTTC
cdr3_aa: CSARDLGSYGYTF
j_call: TRBJ1-2
d_call: -
v_call: TRBV20-1
clone_size: -

cdr3_nt: TGTGCCAGCAGCAAACTTGAGTACCAAGAGACCCAGTACTTC
cdr3_aa: CASSKLEYQETQYF
j_call: TRBJ2-5
d_call: -
v_call: TRBV21-1
clone_size: few

cdr3_nt: TGTGCCAGCAGTTTATTCCCAGAGGAAGCTTTCTTT
cdr3_aa: CASSLFPEEAFF
j_call: TRBJ1-1
d_call: -
v_call: TRBV27
clone_size: -

cdr3_nt: TGTGCCAGCAGCTTAGATCTAGCGTCGACAGATACGCAGTATTTT
cdr3_aa: CASSLDLASTDTQYF
j_call: TRBJ2-3
d_call: -
v_call: TRBV11-3
clone_size: -

cdr3_nt: TGTGCCAGCAGTGTGGCAGCTTATGGCTACACCTTC
cdr3_aa: CASSVAAYGYTF
j_call: TRBJ1-2
d_call: -
v_call: TRBV2
clone_size: -

cdr3_nt: TGTGCCAGCAGCTTCGAGGACCCCCCACTGGACGAGCAGTACTTC
cdr3_aa: CASSFEDPPLDEQYF
j_call: TRBJ2-7
d_call: -
v_call: TRBV5-5
clone_size: -

cdr3_nt: TGCAGTGCTAGAGATCGGGTTAGCGGGGAGACCCAGTACTTC
cdr3_aa: CSARDRVSGETQYF
j_call: TRBJ2-5
d_call: TRBD2
v_call: TRBV20-1
clone_size: -

cdr3_nt: TGTGCCACCAGCAGAAACCCCCGCGGAGCCGGGGAGCTGTTTTTT
cdr3_aa: CATSRNPRGAGELFF
j_call: TRBJ2-2
d_call: -
v_call: TRBV15
clone_size: -

cdr3_nt: TGTGCCAGCAGTCAGTCCAGCGGGTCCACAGATACGCAGTATTTT
cdr3_aa: CASSQSSGSTDTQYF
j_call: TRBJ2-3
d_call: -
v_call: TRBV27
clone_size: -

cdr3_nt: TGTGCCAGCAGCCAAGAGGTGGGGCAGGGCGGTGAGGAAAAACTGTTTTTT
cdr3_aa: CASSQEVGQGGEEKLFF
j_call: TRBJ1-4
d_call: -
v_call: TRBV4-2
clone_size: few

cdr3_nt: TGTGCCAGCAGCTTATTGCCTATGGAGACCCAGTACTTC
cdr3_aa: CASSLLPMETQYF
j_call: TRBJ2-5
d_call: -
v_call: TRBV7-9
clone_size: -

cdr3_nt: TGTGCCAGCACCCTCCAGTCTGGAAGCGAAAAACTGTTTTTT
cdr3_aa: CASTLQSGSEKLFF
j_call: TRBJ1-4
d_call: -
v_call: TRBV6-1
clone_size: -

cdr3_nt: TGTGCCAGCTCACCACTTTCACAGACTAACTATGGCTACACCTTC
cdr3_aa: CASSPLSQTNYGYTF
j_call: TRBJ1-2
d_call: -
v_call: TRBV18
clone_size: -

cdr3_nt: TGTGCCAGCAGTTATCATCGACAGATGTCATACTATGGCTACACCTTC
cdr3_aa: CASSYHRQMSYYGYTF
j_call: TRBJ1-2
d_call: -
v_call: TRBV6-2/TRBV6-3
clone_size: -

cdr3_nt: TGTGCCAGCTCACCACAAGAGGTCGCAGATACGCAGTATTTT
cdr3_aa: CASSPQEVADTQYF
j_call: TRBJ2-3
d_call: -
v_call: TRBV18
clone_size: -

cdr3_nt: TGTGCCAGCAGCTTCGGGCGGGAGAGGTGGGAGACCCAGTACTTC
cdr3_aa: CASSFGRERWETQYF
j_call: TRBJ2-5
d_call: TRBD2
v_call: TRBV5-4
clone_size: -

cdr3_nt: TGTGCCAGCAGCCGGAGGACAGGGGGAGGGATATATGACAATCAGCCCCAGCATTTT
cdr3_aa: CASSRRTGGGIYDNQPQHF
j_call: TRBJ1-5
d_call: TRBD1
v_call: TRBV6-1
clone_size: -

cdr3_nt: TGTGCCATCAGGAGGTCGTTGAATGAGCAGTTCTTC
cdr3_aa: CAIRRSLNEQFF
j_call: TRBJ2-1
d_call: -
v_call: TRBV7-2
clone_size: few

cdr3_nt: TGTGCCAGTAGTATAGATCCTAGACAGGGGAAAGCTTTCTTT
cdr3_aa: CASSIDPRQGKAFF
j_call: TRBJ1-1
d_call: TRBD1
v_call: TRBV19
clone_size: -

cdr3_nt: TGCAGTGCTAGCGGGACCTCCTATGGCTACACCTTC
cdr3_aa: CSASGTSYGYTF
j_call: TRBJ1-2
d_call: -
v_call: TRBV20-1
clone_size: -

cdr3_nt: TGTGCCAGCTCACCAATCAGGGATAACTATGGCTACACCTTC
cdr3_aa: CASSPIRDNYGYTF
j_call: TRBJ1-2
d_call: -
v_call: TRBV18
clone_size: -

cdr3_nt: TGTGCCACCAGCACCTGGGGGACAGCGGCTAGGGAGACCCAGTACTTC
cdr3_aa: CATSTWGTAARETQYF
j_call: TRBJ2-5
d_call: TRBD1
v_call: TRBV15
clone_size: few

cdr3_nt: TGTGCCAGCAGTTACCCCTCGGGGAACATGAACACTGAAGCTTTCTTT
cdr3_aa: CASSYPSGNMNTEAFF
j_call: TRBJ1-1
d_call: -
v_call: TRBV6-5
clone_size: -

cdr3_nt: TGTGCCAGCAGTTGGACAGGGGCGGACACTGAAGCTTTCTTT
cdr3_aa: CASSWTGADTEAFF
j_call: TRBJ1-1
d_call: TRBD1
v_call: TRBV7-2
clone_size: -

cdr3_nt: TGCAGTGCAAACAGGGGGCTGAACACTGAAGCTTTCTTT
cdr3_aa: CSANRGLNTEAFF
j_call: TRBJ1-1
d_call: TRBD1
v_call: TRBV20-1
clone_size: few

cdr3_nt: TGTGCCAGCAGTTTCGGGGGGGGCTCTGGAAACACCATATATTTT
cdr3_aa: CASSFGGGSGNTIYF
j_call: TRBJ1-3
d_call: -
v_call: TRBV28
clone_size: few

cdr3_nt: TGCAGTGCTAAAGGGCCCCTTAATGAAAAACTGTTTTTT
cdr3_aa: CSAKGPLNEKLFF
j_call: TRBJ1-4
d_call: -
v_call: TRBV20-1
clone_size: few

cdr3_nt: TGTGCCAGCAGCTCAGCTAAGCGAGGGAGGGGGGATACGCAGTATTTT
cdr3_aa: CASSSAKRGRGDTQYF
j_call: TRBJ2-3
d_call: -
v_call: TRBV5-4
clone_size: few

cdr3_nt: TGTGCCAGCAGGTACACAGGAGAGACTGAAGCTTTCTTT
cdr3_aa: CASRYTGETEAFF
j_call: TRBJ1-1
d_call: -
v_call: TRBV7-9
clone_size: -

cdr3_nt: TGTGCCAGCAAACCCCGACTAGCGGGAGCTCGGTACGAGCAGTACTTC
cdr3_aa: CASKPRLAGARYEQYF
j_call: TRBJ2-7
d_call: TRBD2
v_call: TRBV12-3/TRBV12-4
clone_size: -

cdr3_nt: TGTGCCAGCAGTTTTAGGGGTAACTATGGCTACACCTTC
cdr3_aa: CASSFRGNYGYTF
j_call: TRBJ1-2
d_call: -
v_call: TRBV6-2/TRBV6-3
clone_size: few

cdr3_nt: TGCAGTGCTAGAGACCTAGCGGGAGGAGAGACCGGGGAGCTGTTTTTT
cdr3_aa: CSARDLAGGETGELFF
j_call: TRBJ2-2
d_call: TRBD2
v_call: TRBV20-1
clone_size: -

cdr3_nt: TGTGCCAGTAGTATAGCCCAGGGGTATTACGAGCAGTACTTC
cdr3_aa: CASSIAQGYYEQYF
j_call: TRBJ2-7
d_call: -
v_call: TRBV19
clone_size: -

cdr3_nt: TGTGCCATCAGTACCGGGACAAATACGAACACTGAAGCTTTCTTT
cdr3_aa: CAISTGTNTNTEAFF
j_call: TRBJ1-1
d_call: -
v_call: TRBV10-3
clone_size: few

cdr3_nt: TGTGCCAGCTCACCAACTCAAAATCAGCCCCAGCATTTT
cdr3_aa: CASSPTQNQPQHF
j_call: TRBJ1-5
d_call: -
v_call: TRBV18
clone_size: -

cdr3_nt: TGCAGTGCCTTAAAGGGTGCACCTGAAGCTTTCTTT
cdr3_aa: CSALKGAPEAFF
j_call: TRBJ1-1
d_call: -
v_call: TRBV20-1
clone_size: -

cdr3_nt: TGTGCCAGCCGCGGGAGTAGCACAGATACGCAGTATTTT
cdr3_aa: CASRGSSTDTQYF
j_call: TRBJ2-3
d_call: TRBD2
v_call: TRBV6-2/TRBV6-3
clone_size: few